The clone carrying this T cell receptor (beta chain) was seen repeatedly, ten times or more. Its specificity is not known. Germline assignment: CDR1 MNHEY and CDR2 SMNVEV (reference sequence). Trimming cost V 3 bases and J 0 bases, with 12 bases left between them. This CDR3 is built from 16 residues. This specimen belongs to a study of T cells in Graves' hyperthyroidism and ophthalmopathy. In the study overall: Blood was drawn when the patient was first diagnosed and still untreated.

Study-level results: A model using 13 V-J features told ophthalmopathy apart from stable hyperthyroidism.

There were TCR beta CDR3 regions amplified from RNA transcripts. A set of HTBI primers served as the primers for a first-round RT-PCR of the TCR CDR3. TCRdb fed the multiplex PCR reads into MiXCR, producing one record per CDR3 protein. This repertoire shows some 700,000 distinct CDR3 sequences, roughly 17% found once; its top ten account for roughly 15%. This TCR derives from a man aged 50-60 years with Graves' hyperthyroidism. The chain carries TRBV27 and TRBJ1-3; D remains ambiguous. Sequencing was done on a sample of blood. The CDR3 is CASSFRGSNSGNTIYF. CDR3 coding DNA: TGTGCCAGCAGTTTTCGTGGCTCGAACTCTGGAAACACCATATATTTT.